The 3 T cell receptor beta chains below all came from one sample that was sequenced in a study of response to subunit inactivated influenza vaccine. TCRdb ran MiXCR on the RT-PCR reads and lists one entry per CDR3 protein. The table has some 600,000 distinct CDR3 sequences, 14% seen once; the top ten hold 7.6%. The sequencing here drew on PBMCs from blood, taken 14 to 15 days before vaccination. These receptors all come from a man aged 45-65 years who received an inactivated influenza vaccine.

The chain recombines TRBV24-1 with TRBJ2-2; TRBD2 is a possible D gene (6 bases). V lost 5 bases, J lost 4 bases, and 13 bases lay in between. The germline V gene has CDR1 KGHDR and CDR2 SFDVKD. The CDR3 sequence is 15 residues long. Here the CDR3 DNA reads TGTGCCACCAGTGTAGGAGGAGGGGTCACCGGGGAGCTGTTTTTT. Amino acids: CATSVGGGVTGELFF.

V is TRBV28 and J is TRBJ1-2; the D gene is possibly TRBD1 (6 bases). Germline CDR1 MDHEN, CDR2 SYDVKM. The CDR3 consists of 14 residues. Trimming took off 4 bases at V and 4 bases at J, with 13 bases between the two ends. CDR3 coding DNA: TGTGCCAGCAGTTCACAGACAGGTCTCTATGGCTACACCTTC. Translating it yields CASSSQTGLYGYTF.

This clonotype has just a few counts. This rearrangement joins TRBV11-1 to TRBJ2-2, with 12 bases identical to TRBD2. Germline assignment: CDR1 SGHAT and CDR2 FQDESV (reference sequence). The CDR3 is made up of 18 amino acids. V dropped 5 bases and J dropped 0; count of bases not matched to a gene: 7. The CDR3 DNA is TGTGCCAGCAGCATCGGGACTAGCGGGTTAGCGAACACCGGGGAGCTGTTTTTT. Its protein is CASSIGTSGLANTGELFF.